The source of this T cell receptor (beta chain) is a study of shared clonotypes between healthy human individuals. Study details: Plates per donor: three CD4 naive, three CD4 memory, two CD8 naive, one CD8 memory.

Study results and caveats: About 5% of naive CD4 clonotypes were shared across a few donors.

Worth noting for this clone: Antigen specificity is unknown.

In the CD4+ fraction, cells were divided into CD45RA+ naive and CD45RA-negative memory subsets. The assay was immunoSEQ multiplex PCR, and TCRdb's table has in-frame clones only and misses some. Of over a million clones listed, roughly 80% are singletons. From germline, CDR1 is SGHRS and CDR2 YFSETQ. This CDR3 contains 16 residues. V was clipped by 0 bases and J by 0 bases, with 10 bases between them. The J gene is TRBJ1-5, the V gene TRBV5-1; unclear D gene. Sequencing used memory CD4+ T cells sorted from blood. Subset given: CD45RA-negative fraction. The TCR comes from a man between 18 and 35 years old in good health. CDR3 sequence reads: CASSLEGVGSNQPQHF. The CDR3 region has the DNA TGCGCCAGCAGCTTGGAGGGAGTCGGTAGCAATCAGCCCCAGCATTTT.